The T cell receptor (beta chain) described here comes from a study of early stage breast cancer tumors. This CDR3 has 13 amino acids. CDR1 is GTSNPN, CDR2 SVGIG, per germline (reference sequence). Trimming took 3 bases from V and 7 from J, leaving 15 bases between them. Profiled with immunoSEQ multiplex PCR; TCRdb holds only in-frame clones, not every one. The table includes approximately 70,000 clones, roughly 80% detected once. This receptor was identified in a person aged 35-50 years with breast cancer. The V and J genes are TRBV30 and TRBJ1-2, with D possibly TRBD1 on 6 matching bases. The specimen sequenced was blood. This CDR3 reads CAWRTGRLGGYTF. The CDR3 bases are TGTGCCTGGAGGACAGGTCGATTAGGTGGCTACACCTTC.